This entry lists 25 T cell receptor beta chains sequenced from one sample in a study of OX40 agonist ivuxolimab in advanced cancers. TCRdb keeps only in-frame clones here, not all; method: immunoSEQ multiplex PCR. The data contain about 48,000 clones, approximately 85% of them singletons. Specimen: CD4+ or CD8+ T cells sorted from blood, collected in a trial of the OX40 agonist ivuxolimab. These TCRs come from an adult with an advanced solid tumor such as melanoma, head and neck, liver or kidney cancer.

Only one count was recorded for this clone. The rearrangement uses TRBV28 and TRBJ2-5; 12 positions agree with TRBD2. Germline assignment: CDR1 MDHEN and CDR2 SYDVKM. The CDR3 length is 15 residues. V lost 4 bases and J lost 5; bases outside the gene matches: 5. Written as DNA, the CDR3 is TGTGCCAGCAGTTCGCTAGCGGGAGGGGCGGAGACCCAGTACTTC. It is translated as CASSSLAGGAETQYF.

This chain connects TRBV28 to TRBJ2-3, with D perhaps matching TRBD1 or TRBD2 (5 bases each). The V and J ends lost 4 bases and 1 base respectively, with 21 bases between them. Germline V gives CDR1 MDHEN, CDR2 SYDVKM. This CDR3 spans 18 amino acids. The CDR3 nucleotides read TGTGCCAGCAGTTCCCTCGGGGCGGCCCCCGTGGGCACAGATACGCAGTATTTT. Translated: CASSSLGAAPVGTDTQYF.

Remarks on this clone: At one end the junction does not follow the germline gene, possibly because of a read error. The rearrangement links TRBV7-7 to TRBJ2-3; weak D call: TRBD2 (5 bases). Germline V gives CDR1 SSHAT, CDR2 FNYEAQ (reference sequence). The CDR3 is 15 residues long. CDR3 bases: TGTGCTAGCAGCCGTGGGTCAGACTACACAGATACGCAGTATTTT. Amino acids: CASSRGSDYTDTQYF.

The rearrangement links TRBV9 to TRBJ1-1, with D possibly being TRBD1 (6 bases). With 0 bases removed from V and 4 bases from J, the gap between germline ends came to 13 bases. The CDR3 contains 15 residues. The germline CDR1 and CDR2 sequences are SGDLS and YYNGEE. The CDR3 loop is CASSVGQGPSTEAFF. The CDR3 bases are TGTGCCAGCAGCGTAGGCCAGGGGCCGTCCACTGAAGCTTTCTTT.

J is TRBJ1-6 and V is TRBV5-1, with 8 bases fitting TRBD1. Germline V CDR1 and CDR2: SGHRS, YFSETQ. This CDR3 region has 15 residues. The trim removed 4 bases at V and 6 bases at J, leaving 6 bases unmatched. The CDR3 protein is CASSIGTGPNSPLHF. As DNA, the CDR3 is TGCGCCAGCAGCATAGGGACAGGCCCTAATTCACCCCTCCACTTT.

The gene calls are TRBV6-5 and TRBJ2-3; tentative D call: TRBD1 (6 bases). V gave up 7 bases and J gave up 0 bases, with 11 bases separating them. Germline V gene lookup returns CDR1 MNHEY and CDR2 SVGAGI. The CDR3 loop spans 14 amino acids. The CDR3 nucleotides are TGTGCCAGCAACCCCACAGGGAGCACAGATACGCAGTATTTT. Translating gives CASNPTGSTDTQYF.

The genes are TRBV19 and TRBJ1-5; D may be TRBD1 (6 bases). The V end lost 3 bases, the J end lost 0 bases, and 12 bases lay between the germline ends. The germline CDR1 and CDR2 sequences are LNHDA and SQIVND (reference sequence). The CDR3 extends over 16 amino acids. The CDR3 region is CASSIGQYHSNQPQHF. The CDR3 DNA is TGTGCCAGTAGTATCGGACAGTATCATAGCAATCAGCCCCAGCATTTT. The full variable domain, its missing parts supplied by reference TRBV19 and TRBJ1-5, is DGGITQSPKYLFRKEGQNVTLSCEQNLNHDAMYWYRQDPGQGLRLIYYSQIVNDFQKGDIAEGYSVSREKKESFPLTVTSAQKNPTAFYLCASSIGQYHSNQPQHFGDGTRLSIL.

V is TRBV19 and J is TRBJ1-3, with 7 nucleotides matching TRBD1. Per germline, CDR1 LNHDA and CDR2 SQIVND (reference sequence). The trim removed 7 bases at V and 1 base at J, leaving 10 bases unmatched. The CDR3 totals 16 residues. In DNA form, the CDR3 reads TGTGCCAGTAATTCAAGACAGGGAAGTTCTGGAAACACCATATATTTT. This sequence encodes CASNSRQGSSGNTIYF.

The gene calls are TRBV11-2 and TRBJ2-7, with D unclear. The CDR3 has 14 residues. From germline, CDR1 is SGHAT and CDR2 FQNNGV. V lost 1 base to trimming and J lost 7 bases, with 14 bases between them. CDR3 region: CASSLAQAGSEQYF. For the CDR3, the DNA is TGTGCCAGCAGCTTAGCTCAGGCAGGTAGTGAGCAGTACTTC.

The chain joins TRBV5-5 to TRBJ2-2; 12 nucleotides line up with TRBD2. This CDR3 region has 16 residues. With 1 base clipped from V and 6 bases from J, the junction kept 4 bases outside the gene matches. Germline CDR1 is SGHKS and CDR2 is YYEKEE (reference sequence). As DNA, the CDR3 is TGTGCCAGCAGCTTGAGTCTAGCGGGAGGGCCCGGGGAGCTGTTTTTT. Translating it yields CASSLSLAGGPGELFF. Complete variable domain (other parts from reference TRBV5-5 and TRBJ2-2): DAGVTQSPTHLIKTRGQQVTLRCSPISGHKSVSWYQQVLGQGPQFIFQYYEKEERGRGNFPDRFSARQFPNYSSELNVNALLLGDSALYLCASSLSLAGGPGELFFGEGSRLTVL.

This clone was detected only a few times. The chain recombines TRBV18 with TRBJ1-5; D remains unclear. Germline loops: CDR1 KGHSH, CDR2 LQKENI. This CDR3 contains 13 residues. V was pared by 8 bases and J by 3 bases, with 11 bases between. CDR3 region: CASGSQANQPQHF. CDR3 nucleotide sequence: TGTGCCAGCGGTAGCCAGGCCAATCAGCCCCAGCATTTT.

The chain employs TRBV2 and TRBJ1-4; 9 bases agree with TRBD1. The germline gives CDR1 SNHLY, CDR2 FYNNEI. The CDR3 runs to 14 residues. Trimming took 6 bases from V and 7 from J; bases not matched to a gene: 6. Here the CDR3 reads CASSNDRGSEKLFF. As DNA, the CDR3 is TGTGCCAGCAGCAACGACAGGGGGAGTGAAAAACTGTTTTTT.

V usage is TRBV28 and J usage is TRBJ2-1, with TRBD1 matching over 9 bases. The germline CDR1 and CDR2 sequences are MDHEN and SYDVKM. V gave up 8 bases and J gave up 0 bases; unmatched junction bases: 8. CDR3 length: 16 amino acids. In nucleotides, the CDR3 is TGTGCCAGCCAACAGGGGGCACTCCACTCCTACAATGAGCAGTTCTTC. Its translation: CASQQGALHSYNEQFF. Based on the CDR3 plus reference TRBV28 and TRBJ2-1, the full variable domain is DVKVTQSSRYLVKRTGEKVFLECVQDMDHENMFWYRQDPGLGLRLIYFSYDVKMKEKGDIPEGYSVSREKKERFSLILESASTNQTSMYLCASQQGALHSYNEQFFGPGTRLTVL.

This chain uses TRBV5-1 with TRBJ2-5; 8 bases fit TRBD1. This CDR3 region has 15 residues. Per germline, CDR1 SGHRS and CDR2 YFSETQ. With 4 bases clipped from V and 0 bases from J, the junction kept 5 bases outside the gene matches. The CDR3 region has the DNA TGCGCCAGCAGCCTAACAGGGGGGAACCAAGAGACCCAGTACTTC. Protein sequence: CASSLTGGNQETQYF.

The chain is built from TRBV5-4 and TRBJ2-2; TRBD2 matches 8 bases. This CDR3 comprises 15 residues. V lost 4 bases, J lost 1 base, and 3 bases stayed unmatched. The V gene's germline CDR1 is SGHNT and CDR2 YYREEE (reference sequence). CDR3 DNA sequence: TGTGCCAGCAGCCCGGGAGGGGTGAACACCGGGGAGCTGTTTTTT. Translated, it gives CASSPGGVNTGELFF. Drawing the rest from reference TRBV5-4 and TRBJ2-2, the complete variable domain is ETGVTQSPTHLIKTRGQQVTLRCSSQSGHNTVSWYQQALGQGPQFIFQYYREEENGRGNFPPRFSGLQFPNYSSELNVNALELDDSALYLCASSPGGVNTGELFFGEGSRLTVL.

The J gene is TRBJ1-1, the V gene TRBV2; 7 nucleotides match TRBD1. Germline V gene data show CDR1 as SNHLY and CDR2 as FYNNEI. This CDR3 has 14 residues. V lost 6 bases and J lost 11; bases outside the gene matches: 15. The CDR3 DNA is TGTGCCAGCAGGGTGGGACAGCTGGTTCGGTTGGCTTTCTTT. It encodes CASRVGQLVRLAFF.

The chain is built from TRBV7-8 and TRBJ2-7, with 8 bases fitting TRBD1. Looked up from germline, CDR1 is SGHVS and CDR2 is FQNEAQ. The CDR3 length is 13 residues. V lost 6 bases and J lost 4; bases outside the gene matches: 5. CDR3 sequence: CASRLDREYEQYF. The CDR3 DNA sequence: TGTGCCAGCAGGTTGGACAGGGAGTACGAGCAGTACTTC. The full variable domain, in which reference TRBV7-8 and TRBJ2-7 provide the parts outside the CDR3, is GAGVSQSPRYKVAKRGQDVALRCDPISGHVSLFWYQQALGQGPEFLTYFQNEAQLDKSGLPSDRFFAERPEGSVSTLKIQRTQQEDSAVYLCASRLDREYEQYFGPGTRLTVT.

The chain uses TRBV28 and TRBJ1-1, with D maybe TRBD1 (5 bases). V lost 7 bases to trimming and J lost 5 bases, with 14 bases between them. The germline V gene has CDR1 MDHEN and CDR2 SYDVKM. This CDR3 region has 13 residues. CDR3 protein: CASILQEGTEAFF. Written as DNA, the CDR3 is TGTGCCAGCATCCTCCAGGAGGGGACTGAAGCTTTCTTT.

This clone has only a few counts. The CDR3 DNA reads TGCAGCGTTGGAGGACAGGTTCTGAACACTGAAGCTTTCTTT. It codes for CSVGGQVLNTEAFF. This chain joins TRBV29-1 and TRBJ1-1, with TRBD1 identical over 7 bases. Germline CDR1 reads SQVTM; CDR2 reads ANQGSEA. This CDR3 spans 14 amino acids. The trim removed 4 bases at V and 0 bases at J, leaving 5 bases unmatched.

V gene TRBV6-4 combines with J gene TRBJ2-6, with D maybe TRBD2 (5 bases). CDR1 MRHNA and CDR2 SNTAGT come from the germline V gene. Trimming took off 4 bases at V and 12 bases at J, with 16 bases between the two ends. This CDR3 is built from 14 residues. The CDR3 spells CASSAEASPSVLTF. As DNA, the CDR3 is TGTGCCAGCAGTGCGGAGGCTAGTCCAAGCGTCCTGACTTTC.

The genes are TRBV30 and TRBJ1-6, with D possibly being TRBD1 (5 bases). Germline loops: CDR1 GTSNPN, CDR2 SVGIG (reference sequence). Trimming took off 7 bases at V and 8 bases at J, with 24 bases between the two ends. The CDR3 sequence is 16 residues long. The CDR3 bases are TGTGCCTTTTCCCTCAAGAGGACGAGGGGTGATTCACCCCTCCACTTT. Translation gives CAFSLKRTRGDSPLHF.

The chain joins TRBV5-4 to TRBJ2-3; unclear D gene. Germline loops: CDR1 SGHNT, CDR2 YYREEE (reference sequence). This CDR3 region has 13 residues. V gave up 4 bases and J gave up 2 bases, with 8 bases separating them. The CDR3 is CASSRAHTDTQYF. CDR3 DNA sequence: TGTGCCAGCAGCAGGGCCCACACAGATACGCAGTATTTT.

The V and J genes are TRBV11-3 and TRBJ2-1; D is possibly TRBD1 or TRBD2 (6 bases each). Trimming left V 1 base short and J 14 bases short, with 15 bases between. This CDR3 is built from 13 residues. CDR1 SGHNT and CDR2 YENEEA come from the germline V gene. CDR3 coding DNA: TGTGCCAGCAGCTTAGGCCGCGGGACAACGGAGTTCTTC. Its translation: CASSLGRGTTEFF.

Details on this clone: Other DNA sequences in this specimen translate into the identical CDR3. The chain links TRBV2 to TRBJ2-1, with D tentatively TRBD2 (6 bases). Per the germline V gene, CDR1 is SNHLY and CDR2 is FYNNEI. The CDR3 covers 11 residues. V was clipped by 6 bases and J by 7 bases, with 7 bases between them. CDR3 DNA: TGTGCCAGCAGGGGGGGAAATGAGCAGTTCTTC. The encoded protein is CASRGGNEQFF.

On this clone itself: The sample has other DNA sequences that encode this CDR3 too. The chain carries TRBV20-1 and TRBJ2-1; D remains ambiguous. Germline assignment: CDR1 DFQATT and CDR2 SNEGSKA (reference sequence). Between the trimmed V and J ends, which lost 0 bases and 3 bases, there was a span of 0 bases. The CDR3 is made up of 11 amino acids. DNA of the CDR3: TGCAGTGCTAGAGACTACAATGAGCAGTTCTTC. Translating it yields CSARDYNEQFF.